One sample yielded the 4 T cell receptor beta chains listed below, sequenced in a study of T-cell reconstitution after alpha-beta-depleted transplantation in children. This sample's TCRbeta library carried unique molecular identifier barcodes. TCRdb itself ran the PCR reads through MiXCR, one entry per CDR3 protein. The sample yields hundreds of thousands of distinct CDR3 sequences, approximately 13% seen once. The specimen comprised PBMCs, mostly from graft donor cells, sampled 360 days after TCRalphabeta/CD19-depleted stem cell transplant. These receptor sequences come from a male patient younger than 18 who had a stem cell transplant for acute myeloid leukemia, so the T cells may come from the graft donor.

This clonotype turned up a few times. CDR3 sequence reads: CASSLAWGGSPLREQYF. CDR3 DNA: TGTGCCAGCAGTTTAGCGTGGGGCGGGAGCCCTCTACGAGAGCAGTACTTC. The chain carries TRBV27 and TRBJ2-7; 7 nucleotides align to TRBD2. This CDR3 is 17 amino acids long. Germline trimming cut 2 bases from V and 7 bases from J; bases unmatched to any gene: 17. Germline assignment: CDR1 MNHEY and CDR2 SMNVEV (reference sequence).

This clonotype was picked up many times. This chain links TRBV7-2 with TRBJ2-5, with D tentatively TRBD2 (6 bases). The V gene lost 1 base and the J gene lost 4 bases, with 16 bases spanning the gap. The CDR3 has 16 residues. The germline CDR1 and CDR2 sequences are SGHTA and FQGNSA. In nucleotides, the CDR3 is TGTGCCAGCAGCTTAGTGACCGGGACTCAAAGAGAGACCCAGTACTTC. This gives the protein CASSLVTGTQRETQYF.

The sample holds many counts of this clonotype. The chain joins TRBV12-3 or TRBV12-4 to TRBJ1-1, with D hard to call. Trimming removed 3 bases at V and 4 bases at J, with 3 bases between. There are 11 residues in the CDR3. Here the CDR3 DNA reads TGTGCCAGCAGTTTTCCCACTGAAGCTTTCTTT. Translation: CASSFPTEAFF.

This clonotype was observed at least ten times. The chain carries TRBV29-1 and TRBJ1-6, with 9 bases lining up with TRBD1. The trim removed 7 bases at V and 7 bases at J, leaving 8 bases unmatched. The CDR3 sequence is 14 residues long. From germline, CDR1 is SQVTM and CDR2 ANQGSEA. The DNA for the CDR3 is TGCAGCGCGTCCGGGACAGGGAACAATTCACCCCTCCACTTT. This codes for CSASGTGNNSPLHF.